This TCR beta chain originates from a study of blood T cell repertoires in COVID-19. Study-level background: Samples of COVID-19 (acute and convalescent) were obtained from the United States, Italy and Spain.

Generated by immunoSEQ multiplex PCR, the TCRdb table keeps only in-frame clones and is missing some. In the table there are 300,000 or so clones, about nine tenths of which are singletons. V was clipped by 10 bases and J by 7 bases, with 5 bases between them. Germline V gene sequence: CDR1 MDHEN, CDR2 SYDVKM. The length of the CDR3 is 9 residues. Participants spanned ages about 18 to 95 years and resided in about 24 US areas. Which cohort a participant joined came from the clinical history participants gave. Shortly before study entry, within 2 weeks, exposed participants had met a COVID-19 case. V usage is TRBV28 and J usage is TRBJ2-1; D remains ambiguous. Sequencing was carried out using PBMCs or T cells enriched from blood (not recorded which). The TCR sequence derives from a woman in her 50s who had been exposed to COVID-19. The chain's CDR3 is CATKNEQFF. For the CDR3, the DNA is TGTGCCACTAAGAATGAGCAGTTCTTC. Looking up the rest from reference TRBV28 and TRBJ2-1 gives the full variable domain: DVKVTQSSRYLVKRTGEKVFLECVQDMDHENMFWYRQDPGLGLRLIYFSYDVKMKEKGDIPEGYSVSREKKERFSLILESASTNQTSMYLCATKNEQFFGPGTRLTVL.